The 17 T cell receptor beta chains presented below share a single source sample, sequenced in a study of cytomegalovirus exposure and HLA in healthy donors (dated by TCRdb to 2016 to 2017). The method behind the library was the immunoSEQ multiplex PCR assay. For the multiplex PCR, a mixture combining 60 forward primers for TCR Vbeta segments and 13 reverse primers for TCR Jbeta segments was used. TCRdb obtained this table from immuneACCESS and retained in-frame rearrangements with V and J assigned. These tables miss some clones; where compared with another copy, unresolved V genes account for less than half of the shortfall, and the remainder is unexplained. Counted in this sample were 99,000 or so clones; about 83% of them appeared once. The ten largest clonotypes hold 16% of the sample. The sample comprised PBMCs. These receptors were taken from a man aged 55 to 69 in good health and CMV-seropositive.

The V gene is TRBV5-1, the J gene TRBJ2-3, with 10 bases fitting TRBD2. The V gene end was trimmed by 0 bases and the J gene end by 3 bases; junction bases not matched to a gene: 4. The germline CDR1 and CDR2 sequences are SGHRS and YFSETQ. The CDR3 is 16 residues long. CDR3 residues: CASSLESSGGTDTQYF. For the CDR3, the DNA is TGCGCCAGCAGCTTGGAGTCTAGCGGGGGTACAGATACGCAGTATTTT. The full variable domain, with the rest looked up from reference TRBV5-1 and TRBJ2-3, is KAGVTQTPRYLIKTRGQQVTLSCSPISGHRSVSWYQQTPGQGLQFLFEYFSETQRNKGNFPGRFSGRQFSNSRSEMNVSTLELGDSALYLCASSLESSGGTDTQYFGPGTRLTVL.

The CDR3 sequence: CARSDSLQGVRHGYTF. CDR3 bases: TGTGCCAGAAGCGATTCACTACAGGGAGTTCGCCATGGCTACACCTTC. The V call is TRBV5-3, the J call TRBJ1-2; TRBD1 is a possible D gene (6 bases). TRBV5-3 is filed as an ORF, its function uncertain. V lost 4 bases and J lost 6, with 22 bases in between. There are 16 residues in the CDR3.

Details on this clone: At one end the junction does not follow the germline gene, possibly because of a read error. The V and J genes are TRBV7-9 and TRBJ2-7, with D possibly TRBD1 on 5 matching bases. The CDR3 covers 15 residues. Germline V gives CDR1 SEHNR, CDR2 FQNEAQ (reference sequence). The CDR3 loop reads CSSSLVQGRWNEQYF. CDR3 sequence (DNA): TGTTCCAGCAGCCTTGTGCAGGGAAGGTGGAACGAGCAGTACTTC.

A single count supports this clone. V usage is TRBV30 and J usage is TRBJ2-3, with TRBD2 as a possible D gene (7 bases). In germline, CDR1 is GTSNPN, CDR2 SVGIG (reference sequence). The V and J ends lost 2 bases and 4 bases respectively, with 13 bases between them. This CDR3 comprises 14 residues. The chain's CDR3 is CAWSRGGSADTQYF. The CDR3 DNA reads TGTGCCTGGAGTAGGGGGGGGTCCGCAGATACGCAGTATTTT.

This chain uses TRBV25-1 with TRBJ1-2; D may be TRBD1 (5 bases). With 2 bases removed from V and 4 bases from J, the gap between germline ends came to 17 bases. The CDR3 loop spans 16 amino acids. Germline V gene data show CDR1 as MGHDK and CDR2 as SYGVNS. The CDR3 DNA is TGTGCCAGCAGTGAAGGGTCGACTGCGGGGCCCTATGGCTACACCTTC. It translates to CASSEGSTAGPYGYTF.

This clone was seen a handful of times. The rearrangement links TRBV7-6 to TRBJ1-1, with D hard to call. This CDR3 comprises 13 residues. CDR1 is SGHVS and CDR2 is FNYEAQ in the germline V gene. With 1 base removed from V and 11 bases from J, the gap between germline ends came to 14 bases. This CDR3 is CASSLVGSRPAFF. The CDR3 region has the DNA TGTGCCAGCAGCTTAGTCGGTAGCCGTCCGGCTTTCTTT.

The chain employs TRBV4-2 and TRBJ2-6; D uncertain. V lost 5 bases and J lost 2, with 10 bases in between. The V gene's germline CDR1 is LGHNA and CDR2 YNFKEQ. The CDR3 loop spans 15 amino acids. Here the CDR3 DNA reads TGTGCCAGCAGCTTGGCGCGGACTGGGGCCAACGTCCTGACTTTC. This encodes CASSLARTGANVLTF.

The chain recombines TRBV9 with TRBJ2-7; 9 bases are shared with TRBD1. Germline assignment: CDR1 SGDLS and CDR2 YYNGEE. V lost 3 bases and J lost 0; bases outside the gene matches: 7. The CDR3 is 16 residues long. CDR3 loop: CASSGGDRVPSYEQYF. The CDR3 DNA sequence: TGTGCCAGCAGCGGAGGGGACAGGGTTCCCTCCTACGAGCAGTACTTC.

The DNA of the CDR3 is TGTGCCAGCAGCCTCCCAGGGCCAACTAATGAAAAACTGTTTTTT. Translating it yields CASSLPGPTNEKLFF. The J gene is TRBJ1-4, the V gene TRBV4-2; weak D call: TRBD1 (5 bases). The V gene lost 4 bases and the J gene lost 0 bases, with 9 bases spanning the gap. The CDR3 extends over 15 amino acids. Germline V lookup: CDR1 LGHNA, CDR2 YNFKEQ.

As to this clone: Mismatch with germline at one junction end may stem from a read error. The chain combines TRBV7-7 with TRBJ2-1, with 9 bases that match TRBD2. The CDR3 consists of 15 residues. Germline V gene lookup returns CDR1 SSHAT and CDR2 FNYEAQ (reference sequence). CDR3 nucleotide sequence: TGTGCTAGCAGCCGGGGCGGGGGGGCACACAATGAGCAGTTCTTC. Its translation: CASSRGGGAHNEQFF.

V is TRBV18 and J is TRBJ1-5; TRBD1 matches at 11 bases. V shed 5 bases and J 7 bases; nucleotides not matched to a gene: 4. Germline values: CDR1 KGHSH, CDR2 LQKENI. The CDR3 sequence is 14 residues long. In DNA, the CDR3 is TGTGCCAGCTCAGATGGGACAGGGGGGCAGCCCCAGCATTTT. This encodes CASSDGTGGQPQHF.

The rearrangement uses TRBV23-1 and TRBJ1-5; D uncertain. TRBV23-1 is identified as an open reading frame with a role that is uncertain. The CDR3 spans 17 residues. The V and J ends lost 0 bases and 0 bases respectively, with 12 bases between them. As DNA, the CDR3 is TGCGCCAGCAGTCAATCTTGGGGAGTTCATAGCAATCAGCCCCAGCATTTT. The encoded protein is CASSQSWGVHSNQPQHF.

The CDR3 sequence: CASSLDRDNEQFF. The CDR3 DNA is TGTGCCAGCAGTTTAGACAGGGACAATGAGCAGTTCTTC. The chain has TRBV27 and TRBJ2-1; 7 positions match TRBD1. CDR3 length equals 13 residues. Trimming cost V 2 bases and J 5 bases; bases outside gene matches: 0. The germline CDR1 and CDR2 sequences are MNHEY and SMNVEV (reference sequence).

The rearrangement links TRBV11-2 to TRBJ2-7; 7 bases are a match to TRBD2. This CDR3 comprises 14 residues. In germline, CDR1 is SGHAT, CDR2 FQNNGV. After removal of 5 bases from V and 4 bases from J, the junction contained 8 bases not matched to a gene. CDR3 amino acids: CASSLAEFGYEQYF. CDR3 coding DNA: TGTGCCAGCAGCCTAGCGGAATTCGGGTACGAGCAGTACTTC.

The CDR3 nucleotides are TGTGCCAGCAGCTCACAGGGGGCAGACACCGGGGAGCTGTTTTTT. It translates to CASSSQGADTGELFF. The chain has TRBV7-8 and TRBJ2-2, with 9 nucleotides matching TRBD1. Germline-derived CDR1 and CDR2 are SGHVS and FQNEAQ. The CDR3 contains 15 residues. V gave up 4 bases and J gave up 3 bases; unmatched junction bases: 3.

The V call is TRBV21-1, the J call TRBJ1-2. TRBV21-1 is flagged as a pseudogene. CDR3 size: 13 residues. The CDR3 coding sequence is TGTGCCAGCAGCAAAGACGGGGGTCATGGCTACACCTTC. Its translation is CASSKDGGHGYTF.

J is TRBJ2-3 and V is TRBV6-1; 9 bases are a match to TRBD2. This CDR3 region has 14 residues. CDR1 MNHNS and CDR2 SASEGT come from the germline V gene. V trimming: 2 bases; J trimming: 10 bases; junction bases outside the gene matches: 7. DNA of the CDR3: TGTGCCAGCAGTGAACAGCGCGGGGGGGGTCCGCAGTATTTT. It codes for CASSEQRGGGPQYF.